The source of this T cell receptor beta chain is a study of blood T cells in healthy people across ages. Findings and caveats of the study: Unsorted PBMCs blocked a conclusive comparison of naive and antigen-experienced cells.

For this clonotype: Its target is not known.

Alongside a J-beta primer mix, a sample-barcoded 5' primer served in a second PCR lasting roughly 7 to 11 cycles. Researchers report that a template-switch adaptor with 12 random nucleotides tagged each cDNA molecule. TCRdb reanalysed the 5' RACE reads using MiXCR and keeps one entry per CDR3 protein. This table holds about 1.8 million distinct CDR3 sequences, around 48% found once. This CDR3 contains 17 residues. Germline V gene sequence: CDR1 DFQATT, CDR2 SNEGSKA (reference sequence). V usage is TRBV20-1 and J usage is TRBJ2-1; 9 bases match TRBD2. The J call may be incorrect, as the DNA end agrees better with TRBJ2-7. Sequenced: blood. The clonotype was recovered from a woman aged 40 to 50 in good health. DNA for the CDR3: TGCAGTGCTAGACGACTAGCGGTGGGGAGCTCCTACAATGAGCAGTACTTC. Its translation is CSARRLAVGSSYNEQYF.